This T cell receptor beta chain was retrieved from a study of cytomegalovirus exposure and HLA in healthy donors. Clones were sequenced by immunoSEQ multiplex PCR, and TCRdb holds only the in-frame ones, with some missing. Of some 230,000 clones listed, approximately 90% are singletons. The CDR3 contains 13 residues. Between the trimmed V and J ends, which lost 5 bases and 2 bases, there was a span of 8 bases. Germline V gene lookup returns CDR1 SNHLY and CDR2 FYNNEI. Comment on this clone: This sample also contains other DNA sequences that code for the same CDR3.

Sequenced: PBMCs. This clonotype originated in a woman aged 18-29 years in good health and CMV-seronegative. This chain joins TRBV2 and TRBJ2-3; possible D gene TRBD2, 5 bases. The CDR3 reads CASSRTPTDTQYF. In DNA form, the CDR3 reads TGTGCCAGCAGTCGGACTCCCACAGATACGCAGTATTTT.